This T cell receptor (beta chain) was profiled in a study of long-term antiretroviral therapy in people with HIV. Study-level results: Blood collection from the mid-2000s to the late 2010s possibly occurred under older ART regimens.

A remark on this clone: Its target is not known.

Per donor, at least one pre-ART and at least two post-ART PBMC samples were obtained. Run at survey level, the immunoSEQ assay was version v3.0. TCRdb's copy holds only in-frame clones and misses some; the assay was immunoSEQ multiplex PCR. The table has fewer than 25,000 clones, over 60% seen once. Germline lookup yields CDR1 LNHDA and CDR2 SQIVND (reference sequence). This CDR3 is 12 amino acids long. V shed 10 bases and J shed 7 bases, with 16 bases lying between them. The specimen was unsorted PBMCs, collected 2.9 years after starting antiretroviral therapy. J is TRBJ1-2 and V is TRBV19; D is possibly TRBD1 (5 bases). The sequence was collected from a woman under 40 with HIV. The CDR3 sequence is CATSPAGGGYTF. CDR3 coding DNA: TGTGCCACTTCGCCGGCGGGGGGTGGCTACACCTTC.